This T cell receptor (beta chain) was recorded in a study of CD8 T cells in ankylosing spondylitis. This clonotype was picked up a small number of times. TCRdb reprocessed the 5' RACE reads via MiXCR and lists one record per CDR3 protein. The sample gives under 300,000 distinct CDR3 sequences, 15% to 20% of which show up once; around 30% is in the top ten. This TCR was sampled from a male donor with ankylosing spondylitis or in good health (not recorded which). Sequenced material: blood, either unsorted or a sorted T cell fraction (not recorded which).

The CDR3 nucleotides are TGTGCCAGCAGCCACCAATACCGGGACAACTACAATGAGCAGTTCTTC. Its protein product is CASSHQYRDNYNEQFF. V usage is TRBV3-1 and J usage is TRBJ2-1; D is possibly TRBD1 (6 bases). This CDR3 has 16 amino acids. Germline V gene lookup returns CDR1 LGHDT and CDR2 YNNKEL (reference sequence). Trimming took 3 bases from V and 3 from J, leaving 15 bases between them.